A single sample gave rise to the 21 T cell receptor beta chains below, sequenced in a study. TCRdb analysed the 5' RACE reads with MiXCR anew, one entry per CDR3 protein. The table shows about 64,000 distinct CDR3 sequences, with 22% occurring only once. Sequenced material: memory CD4+ T cells sorted from a lymph node. Described subset: memory CD4+ T cells, CD4+CD45RO+CD25-. Receptors originate from a female donor with breast cancer.

In this sample, this clonotype turned up a few times. The CDR3: CARGLAILGEQFF. The CDR3, as DNA: TGTGCCAGAGGACTGGCTATCTTGGGTGAGCAGTTCTTC. The V and J genes are TRBV2 and TRBJ2-1, with a possible D match to TRBD2 (5 bases). The length of the CDR3 is 13 residues. Germline V CDR1 and CDR2: SNHLY, FYNNEI. V was pared by 9 bases and J by 9 bases, with 18 bases between.

The gene calls are TRBV29-1 and TRBJ2-7; TRBD1 matches at 7 bases. The V gene's germline CDR1 is SQVTM and CDR2 ANQGSEA. The length of the CDR3 is 13 residues. With 6 bases clipped from V and 4 bases from J, the junction kept 9 bases outside the gene matches. The CDR3 is CSVTGTEEYEQYF. CDR3 DNA sequence: TGCAGCGTAACCGGGACAGAAGAATACGAGCAGTACTTC.

CDR3 sequence reads: CASSLGTTTYEQYF. In nucleotides, the CDR3 is TGTGCCAGCAGCCTCGGGACCACCACATACGAGCAGTACTTC. The gene calls are TRBV5-6 and TRBJ2-7; either TRBD1 or TRBD2 may supply D (5 bases each). Looked up from germline, CDR1 is SGHDT and CDR2 is YYEEEE. The CDR3 totals 14 residues. Trimming shortened V by 4 bases and J by 4 bases, and 15 bases separated the two germline ends.

J is TRBJ1-5 and V is TRBV12-3 or TRBV12-4; D call uncertain. With 5 bases removed from V and 1 base from J, the gap between germline ends came to 9 bases. CDR3 length: 14 residues. CDR3 DNA: TGTGCCAGCAGTAGAATTACGAGCAATCAGCCCCAGCATTTT. It yields the protein CASSRITSNQPQHF.

This clonotype was seen a handful of times. This chain links TRBV7-9 with TRBJ2-5; perhaps TRBD2 as D (6 bases). In germline, CDR1 is SEHNR, CDR2 FQNEAQ (reference sequence). The CDR3 sequence is 16 residues long. Between the trimmed V and J ends, which lost 6 bases and 5 bases, there was a span of 22 bases. The CDR3 DNA sequence: TGTGCCAGCAGGTCCCTCGCGGGGTTCGGGGAGGAGACCCAGTACTTC. Translating gives CASRSLAGFGEETQYF.

The chain employs TRBV7-6 and TRBJ2-2; D is possibly TRBD2 (5 bases). Germline V gene sequence: CDR1 SGHVS, CDR2 FNYEAQ. V lost 6 bases and J 4 bases, leaving 9 bases between the germline ends. CDR3 size: 13 residues. The CDR3 spells CASRSSGTGELFF. CDR3 in DNA: TGTGCCAGCAGATCCAGCGGCACCGGGGAGCTGTTTTTT. The variable domain in full, with the rest retrieved from reference TRBV7-6 and TRBJ2-2, is GAGVSQSPRYKVTKRGQDVALRCDPISGHVSLYWYRQALGQGPEFLTYFNYEAQQDKSGLPNDRFSAERPEGSISTLTIQRTEQRDSAMYRCASRSSGTGELFFGEGSRLTVL.

The chain combines TRBV5-6 with TRBJ2-5, with TRBD2 matching 9 bases. The CDR3 has 14 residues. Trimming removed 5 bases from V and 4 bases from J; junction bases left unmatched: 6. Germline V CDR1 and CDR2: SGHDT, YYEEEE. The CDR3 DNA sequence: TGTGCCAGCAGTTTTAGCGGGAGTAGAGAGACCCAGTACTTC. Residues: CASSFSGSRETQYF. The entire variable domain, with the rest obtained from reference TRBV5-6 and TRBJ2-5, is as follows: DAGVTQSPTHLIKTRGQQVTLRCSPKSGHDTVSWYQQALGQGPQFIFQYYEEEERQRGNFPDRFSGHQFPNYSSELNVNALLLGDSALYLCASSFSGSRETQYFGPGTRLLVL.

This clonotype was counted only a few times. The V call is TRBV6-5, the J call TRBJ2-5; D is undetermined. The CDR3 sequence is 13 residues long. Germline values: CDR1 MNHEY, CDR2 SVGAGI. Deletions cut 4 bases from V and 4 bases from J, with 10 bases between. The CDR3 DNA reads as TGTGCCAGCAGTTCGGACCTTGTAGAGACCCAGTACTTC. Translation: CASSSDLVETQYF.

This chain links TRBV5-1 with TRBJ1-1; a possible D gene is TRBD1 (5 bases). The germline V gene has CDR1 SGHRS and CDR2 YFSETQ. The CDR3 sequence is 13 residues long. V was clipped by 6 bases and J by 1 base, with 10 bases between them. CDR3 protein: CASKIGQNTEAFF. The CDR3 DNA sequence: TGCGCCAGCAAGATAGGACAGAACACTGAAGCTTTCTTT.

The chain recombines TRBV5-1 with TRBJ2-3; 11 bases line up with TRBD2. In germline, CDR1 is SGHRS, CDR2 YFSETQ. Trimming cost V 4 bases and J 0 bases; bases outside gene matches: 4. The CDR3 spans 16 residues. The CDR3 protein is CASSPRTSGSTDTQYF. As DNA, the CDR3 is TGCGCCAGCAGCCCTCGGACTAGCGGGAGCACAGATACGCAGTATTTT.

The chain carries TRBV29-1 and TRBJ2-7; D possibly uses TRBD1 or TRBD2 (5 bases each). This CDR3 spans 12 amino acids. The V end lost 3 bases, the J end lost 6 bases, and 12 bases lay between the germline ends. Germline-derived CDR1 and CDR2 are SQVTM and ANQGSEA. CDR3: CSVDSRGSEQYF. CDR3 coding DNA: TGCAGCGTTGATTCGAGGGGTTCCGAGCAGTACTTC.

This clonotype occurred once. This chain links TRBV19 with TRBJ2-2; D call uncertain. Per germline, CDR1 LNHDA and CDR2 SQIVND (reference sequence). The CDR3 length is 13 residues. V lost 5 bases and J lost 5, with 9 bases in between. CDR3 region: CASSGYSTGELFF. CDR3 in DNA: TGTGCCAGTAGTGGTTATTCGACCGGGGAGCTGTTTTTT.

As for this clonotype: Compared with germline, one end of the junction differs, possibly owing to a read error. The rearrangement joins TRBV5-1 to TRBJ2-7; 8 bases agree with TRBD1. This CDR3 contains 12 residues. Germline CDR1 and CDR2: SGHRS and YFSETQ. This chain's CDR3 is CARSQGAYEQYF. DNA for the CDR3: TGCGCCCGCAGCCAGGGGGCCTATGAGCAGTACTTC. Full variable domain (missing parts from reference TRBV5-1 and TRBJ2-7): KAGVTQTPRYLIKTRGQQVTLSCSPISGHRSVSWYQQTPGQGLQFLFEYFSETQRNKGNFPGRFSGRQFSNSRSEMNVSTLELGDSALYLCARSQGAYEQYFGPGTRLTVT.

The chain combines TRBV27 with TRBJ2-1; TRBD1 agrees at 10 bases. Trimming cost V 5 bases and J 4 bases; bases outside gene matches: 2. Germline V gene sequence: CDR1 MNHEY, CDR2 SMNVEV (reference sequence). The CDR3 consists of 14 residues. The CDR3 sequence is CASSRDRGYNEQFF. The CDR3 DNA sequence: TGTGCCAGCAGTCGGGACAGGGGATACAATGAGCAGTTCTTC.

This clonotype has a count of ten or more. The rearrangement uses TRBV12-3 or TRBV12-4 and TRBJ1-5; D not certain. This CDR3 has 12 amino acids. Trimming pared 3 bases from V and 5 bases from J, leaving 5 bases between. The CDR3 region is CASSLVDQPQHF. In DNA form, the CDR3 reads TGTGCCAGCAGTTTGGTCGATCAGCCCCAGCATTTT.

This clonotype was observed at least ten times. The rearrangement links TRBV11-2 to TRBJ1-2, with no clear D. The ends were cut back, 3 bases at V and 5 bases at J, with 10 bases in the middle. The CDR3 is 13 amino acids. Germline CDR1 and CDR2: SGHAT and FQNNGV. The CDR3 protein is CASSLVPEYGYTF. In DNA, the CDR3 is TGTGCCAGCAGCTTGGTCCCGGAATATGGCTACACCTTC. The whole variable domain, filled in from reference TRBV11-2 and TRBJ1-2, reads EAGVAQSPRYKIIEKRQSVAFWCNPISGHATLYWYQQILGQGPKLLIQFQNNGVVDDSQLPKDRFSAERLKGVDSTLKIQPAKLEDSAVYLCASSLVPEYGYTFGSGTRLTVV.

This clonotype was recorded many times. The chain uses TRBV20-1 and TRBJ2-5; the D is unclear. Germline loops: CDR1 DFQATT, CDR2 SNEGSKA (reference sequence). This CDR3 comprises 13 residues. Trimming stripped 1 base from V and 7 bases from J, with 13 bases between. The CDR3 nucleotides are TGCAGTGCTAGAGTTGATAGTGGGGTGACCCAGTACTTC. Translating it yields CSARVDSGVTQYF.

Points on this clonotype: Germline and junction disagree at one end, which may indicate a read error. The chain employs TRBV12-3 or TRBV12-4 and TRBJ2-1, with 8 bases fitting TRBD2. The CDR3 sequence is 14 residues long. The CDR3 DNA reads as TGTGTCAGCAGTTTTATAGCGGGATCGAATGAGCAGTTCTTC. It is translated as CVSSFIAGSNEQFF.

V is TRBV27 and J is TRBJ2-1; 12 bases match TRBD2. CDR1 and CDR2 (germline): MNHEY, SMNVEV (reference sequence). V shed 5 bases and J 7 bases; nucleotides not matched to a gene: 9. This CDR3 region has 16 residues. This CDR3 is CASSARLAGDTNEQFF. CDR3 nucleotides: TGTGCCAGCAGTGCCAGACTAGCGGGAGATACGAATGAGCAGTTCTTC.

This clonotype was observed many times. The V gene is TRBV29-1, the J gene TRBJ2-3; no firm D call. Trimming left V 2 bases short and J 5 bases short, with 5 bases between. Germline-derived CDR1 and CDR2 are SQVTM and ANQGSEA. This CDR3 comprises 11 residues. CDR3: CSVEIGDTQYF. The CDR3 nucleotides read TGCAGCGTTGAAATCGGAGATACGCAGTATTTT.

Concerning this clonotype: One end of the junction is discordant with germline, which a read error may explain. The V and J genes are TRBV27 and TRBJ1-5; tentative D call: TRBD1 (5 bases). The CDR3 length is 15 residues. CDR1 is MNHEY and CDR2 is SMNVEV in the germline V gene (reference sequence). CDR3 sequence (DNA): TGTGCCAGCAGCTTATACGGGGGACCCGATCAGCCCCAGCATTTT. Protein: CASSLYGGPDQPQHF.